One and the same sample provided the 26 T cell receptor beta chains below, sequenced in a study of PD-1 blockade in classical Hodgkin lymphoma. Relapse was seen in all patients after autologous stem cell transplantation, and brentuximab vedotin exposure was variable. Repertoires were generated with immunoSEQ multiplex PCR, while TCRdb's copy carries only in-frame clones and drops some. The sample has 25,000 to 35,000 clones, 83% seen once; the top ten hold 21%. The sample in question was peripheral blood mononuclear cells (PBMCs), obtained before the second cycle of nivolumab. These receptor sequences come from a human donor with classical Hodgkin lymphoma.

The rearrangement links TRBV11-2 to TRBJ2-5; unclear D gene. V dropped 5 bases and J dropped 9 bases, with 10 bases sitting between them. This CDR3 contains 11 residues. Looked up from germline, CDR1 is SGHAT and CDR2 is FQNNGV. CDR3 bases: TGTGCCAGCAGCCCATCAAAGGCCCAGTACTTC. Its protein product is CASSPSKAQYF.

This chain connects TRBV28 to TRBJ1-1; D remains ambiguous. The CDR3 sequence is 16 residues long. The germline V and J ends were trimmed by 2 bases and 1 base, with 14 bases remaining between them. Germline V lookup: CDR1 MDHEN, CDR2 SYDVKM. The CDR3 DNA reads TGTGCCAGCAGTTTAACCGACGGGAACCCGAACACTGAAGCTTTCTTT. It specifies CASSLTDGNPNTEAFF.

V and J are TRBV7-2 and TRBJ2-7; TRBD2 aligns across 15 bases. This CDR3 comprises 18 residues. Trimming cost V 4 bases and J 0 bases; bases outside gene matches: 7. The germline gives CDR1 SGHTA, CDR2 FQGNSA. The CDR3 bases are TGTGCCAGCAGCTACCGGACTAGCGGGAGGGGGAGCTCCTACGAGCAGTACTTC. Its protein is CASSYRTSGRGSSYEQYF.

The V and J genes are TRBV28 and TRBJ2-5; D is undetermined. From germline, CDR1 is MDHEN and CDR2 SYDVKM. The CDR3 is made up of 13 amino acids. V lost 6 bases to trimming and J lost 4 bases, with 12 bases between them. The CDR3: CASSQRVRETQYF. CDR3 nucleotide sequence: TGTGCCAGCAGCCAACGGGTCAGAGAGACCCAGTACTTC. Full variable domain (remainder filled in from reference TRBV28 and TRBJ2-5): DVKVTQSSRYLVKRTGEKVFLECVQDMDHENMFWYRQDPGLGLRLIYFSYDVKMKEKGDIPEGYSVSREKKERFSLILESASTNQTSMYLCASSQRVRETQYFGPGTRLLVL.

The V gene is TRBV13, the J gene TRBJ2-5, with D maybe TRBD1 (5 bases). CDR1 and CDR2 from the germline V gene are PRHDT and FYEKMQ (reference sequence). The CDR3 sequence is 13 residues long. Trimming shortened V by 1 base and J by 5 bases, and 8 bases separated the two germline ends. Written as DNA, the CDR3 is TGTGCCAGCAGCTTAGTAAGGGGTGAGACCCAGTACTTC. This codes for CASSLVRGETQYF.

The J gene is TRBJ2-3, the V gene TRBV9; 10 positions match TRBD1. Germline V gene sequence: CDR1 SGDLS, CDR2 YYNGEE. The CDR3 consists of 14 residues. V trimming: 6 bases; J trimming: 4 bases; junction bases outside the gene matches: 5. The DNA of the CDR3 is TGTGCCAGCACGGGACAGGGGTTCGCAGATACGCAGTATTTT. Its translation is CASTGQGFADTQYF.

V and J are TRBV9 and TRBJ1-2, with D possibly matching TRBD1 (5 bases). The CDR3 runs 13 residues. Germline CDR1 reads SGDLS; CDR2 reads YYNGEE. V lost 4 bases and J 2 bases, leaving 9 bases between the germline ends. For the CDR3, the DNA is TGTGCCAGCAGCCCGGACATAAACTATGGCTACACCTTC. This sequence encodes CASSPDINYGYTF. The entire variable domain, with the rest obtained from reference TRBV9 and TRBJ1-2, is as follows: DSGVTQTPKHLITATGQRVTLRCSPRSGDLSVYWYQQSLDQGLQFLIQYYNGEERAKGNILERFSAQQFPDLHSELNLSSLELGDSALYFCASSPDINYGYTFGSGTRLTVV.

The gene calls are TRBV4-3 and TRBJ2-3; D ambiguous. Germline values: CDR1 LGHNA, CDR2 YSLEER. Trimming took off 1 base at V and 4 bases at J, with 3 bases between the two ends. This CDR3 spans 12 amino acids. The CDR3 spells CASSQGADTQYF. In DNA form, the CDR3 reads TGCGCCAGCAGCCAAGGAGCAGATACGCAGTATTTT.

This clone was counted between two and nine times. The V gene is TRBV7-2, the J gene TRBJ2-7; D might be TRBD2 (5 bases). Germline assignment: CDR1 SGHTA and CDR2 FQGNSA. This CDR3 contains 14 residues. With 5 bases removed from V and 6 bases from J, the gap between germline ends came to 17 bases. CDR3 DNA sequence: TGTGCCAGCAGCCCGGGATTTCTCACCTCCGAGCAGTACTTC. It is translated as CASSPGFLTSEQYF.

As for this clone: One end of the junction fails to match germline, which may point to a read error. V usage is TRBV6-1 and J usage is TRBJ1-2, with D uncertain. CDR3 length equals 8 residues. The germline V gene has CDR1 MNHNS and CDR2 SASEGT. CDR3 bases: TGTGCCAGCAGTGGGGGTTCCTTC. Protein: CASSGGSF.

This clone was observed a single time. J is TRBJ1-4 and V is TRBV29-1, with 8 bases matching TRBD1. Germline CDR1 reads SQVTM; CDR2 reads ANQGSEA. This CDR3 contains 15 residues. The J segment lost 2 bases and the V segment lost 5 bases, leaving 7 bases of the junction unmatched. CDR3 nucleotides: TGCAGCGTTCCTGGACAGGGAGCTACTAATGAAAAACTGTTTTTT. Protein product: CSVPGQGATNEKLFF.

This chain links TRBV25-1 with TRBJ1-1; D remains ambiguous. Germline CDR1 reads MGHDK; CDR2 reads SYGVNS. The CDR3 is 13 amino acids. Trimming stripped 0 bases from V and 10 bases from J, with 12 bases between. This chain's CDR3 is CASSEYGSGRAFF. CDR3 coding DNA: TGTGCCAGCAGTGAATATGGGTCCGGGCGAGCTTTCTTT.

CDR3: CASKIGFPGELFF. DNA for the CDR3: TGTGCCAGCAAGATAGGGTTTCCCGGGGAGCTGTTTTTT. V gene TRBV6-5 combines with J gene TRBJ2-2; D is undetermined. Per the germline V gene, CDR1 is MNHEY and CDR2 is SVGAGI. The ends were cut back, 7 bases at V and 6 bases at J, with 12 bases in the middle. This CDR3 comprises 13 residues.

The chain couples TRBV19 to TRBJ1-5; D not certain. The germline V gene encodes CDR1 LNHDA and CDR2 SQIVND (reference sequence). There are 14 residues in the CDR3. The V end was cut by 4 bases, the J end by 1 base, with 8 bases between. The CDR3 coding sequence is TGTGCCAGTAGTAAATCACGCAGCAATCAGCCCCAGCATTTT. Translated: CASSKSRSNQPQHF.

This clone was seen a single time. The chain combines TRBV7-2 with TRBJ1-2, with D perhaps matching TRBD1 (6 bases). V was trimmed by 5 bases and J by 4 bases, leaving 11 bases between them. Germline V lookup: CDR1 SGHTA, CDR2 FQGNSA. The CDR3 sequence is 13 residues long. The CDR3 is CASSHQGTYGYTF. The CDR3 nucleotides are TGTGCCAGCAGCCACCAGGGGACCTATGGCTACACCTTC. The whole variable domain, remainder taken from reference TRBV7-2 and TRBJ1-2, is GAGVSQSPSNKVTEKGKDVELRCDPISGHTALYWYRQSLGQGLEFLIYFQGNSAPDKSGLPSDRFSAERTGGSVSTLTIQRTQQEDSAVYLCASSHQGTYGYTFGSGTRLTVV.

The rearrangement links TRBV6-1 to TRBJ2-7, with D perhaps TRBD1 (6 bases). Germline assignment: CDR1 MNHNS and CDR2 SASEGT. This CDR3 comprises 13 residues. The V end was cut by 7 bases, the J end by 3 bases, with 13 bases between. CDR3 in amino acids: CASTLDSFYEQYV. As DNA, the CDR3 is TGTGCCAGCACCTTGGACAGCTTCTACGAGCAGTACGTC.

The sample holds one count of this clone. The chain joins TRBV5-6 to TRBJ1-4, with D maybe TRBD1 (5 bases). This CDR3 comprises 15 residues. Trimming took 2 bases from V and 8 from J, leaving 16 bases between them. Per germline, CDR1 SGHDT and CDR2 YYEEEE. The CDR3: CASSLSGQGGEKLFF. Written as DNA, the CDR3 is TGTGCCAGCAGCTTAAGTGGCCAGGGAGGAGAAAAACTGTTTTTT.

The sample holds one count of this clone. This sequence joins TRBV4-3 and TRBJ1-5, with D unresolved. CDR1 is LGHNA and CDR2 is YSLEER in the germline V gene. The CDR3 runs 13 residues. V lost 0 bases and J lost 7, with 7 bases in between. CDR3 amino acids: CASSQDIRQPQHF. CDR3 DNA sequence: TGCGCCAGCAGCCAAGATATCAGACAGCCCCAGCATTTT.

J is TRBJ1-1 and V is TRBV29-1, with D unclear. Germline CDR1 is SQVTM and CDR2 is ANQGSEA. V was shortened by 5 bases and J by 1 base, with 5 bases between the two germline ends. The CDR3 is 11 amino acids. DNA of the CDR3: TGCAGCGTTCGGGGGAACACTGAAGCTTTCTTT. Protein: CSVRGNTEAFF.

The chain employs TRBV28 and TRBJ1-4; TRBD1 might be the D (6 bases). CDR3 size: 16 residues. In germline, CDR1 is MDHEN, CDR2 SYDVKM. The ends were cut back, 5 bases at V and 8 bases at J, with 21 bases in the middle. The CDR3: CASSQVAGARGEKLFF. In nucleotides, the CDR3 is TGTGCCAGCAGTCAAGTGGCGGGGGCACGGGGGGAAAAACTGTTTTTT.

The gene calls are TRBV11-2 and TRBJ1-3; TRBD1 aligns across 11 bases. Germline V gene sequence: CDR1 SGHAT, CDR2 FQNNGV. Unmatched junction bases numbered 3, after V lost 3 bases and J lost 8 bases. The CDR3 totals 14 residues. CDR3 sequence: CASSFGTGGYTIYF. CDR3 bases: TGTGCCAGCAGCTTCGGGACAGGGGGATACACCATATATTTT.

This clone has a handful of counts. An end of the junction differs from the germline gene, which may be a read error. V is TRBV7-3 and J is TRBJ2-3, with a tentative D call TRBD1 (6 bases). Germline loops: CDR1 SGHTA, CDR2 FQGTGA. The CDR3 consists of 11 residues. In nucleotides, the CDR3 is TGTGCCAGCAGCAACCGGGACACCAGGGATTTT. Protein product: CASSNRDTRDF.

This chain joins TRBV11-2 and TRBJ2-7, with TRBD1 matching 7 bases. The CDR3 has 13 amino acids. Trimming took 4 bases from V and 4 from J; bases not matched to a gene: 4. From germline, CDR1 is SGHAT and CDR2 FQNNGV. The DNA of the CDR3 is TGTGCCAGCAGCTGGGGACAGAGATACGAGCAGTACGTC. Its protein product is CASSWGQRYEQYV.

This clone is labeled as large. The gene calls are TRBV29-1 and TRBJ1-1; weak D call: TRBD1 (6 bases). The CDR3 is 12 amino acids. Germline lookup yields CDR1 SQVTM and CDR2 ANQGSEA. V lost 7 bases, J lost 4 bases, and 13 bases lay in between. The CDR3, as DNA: TGCAGCGGAAGTCTACAGGGCACTGAAGCTTTCTTT. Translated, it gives CSGSLQGTEAFF.

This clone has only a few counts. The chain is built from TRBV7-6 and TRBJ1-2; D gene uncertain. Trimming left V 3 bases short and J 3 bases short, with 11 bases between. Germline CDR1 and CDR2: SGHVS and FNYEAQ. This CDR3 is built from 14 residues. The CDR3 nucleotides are TGTGCCAGCAGCTTGGCGAGCGGGGACTATGGCTACACCTTC. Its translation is CASSLASGDYGYTF.

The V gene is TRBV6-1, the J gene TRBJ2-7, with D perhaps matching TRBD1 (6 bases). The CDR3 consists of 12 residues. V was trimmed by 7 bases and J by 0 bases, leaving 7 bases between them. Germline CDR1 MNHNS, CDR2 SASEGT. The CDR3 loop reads CASTDSSYEQYV. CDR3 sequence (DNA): TGTGCCAGCACGGACAGCTCCTACGAGCAGTACGTC.